These T cell receptor beta chains were read from a single sample in a study of T cell changes during pregnancy in multiple sclerosis. The assay was immunoSEQ multiplex PCR, and TCRdb's table has in-frame clones only and misses some. The sample records about 80,000 clones, about 91% being singletons. Specimen: peripheral blood, collected before pregnancy. These receptors originate from a female donor with multiple sclerosis, enrolled in a pregnancy study. Each CDR3 is given with its conserved first and last residue. Fields, in order: J gene, clone size, V gene, D gene, CDR3 protein, CDR3 DNA. The D gene is left open where the match is weak. Expanded clones get a size class; other rows say once, few or many, or leave the size out.

J gene: TRBJ1-5
clone size: few
V gene: TRBV27
D gene: -
CDR3 protein: CASRAGRGGQPQHF
CDR3 DNA: TGTGCCAGCAGGGCCGGTCGTGGGGGGCAGCCCCAGCATTTT

J gene: TRBJ2-2
clone size: few
V gene: TRBV7-2
D gene: -
CDR3 protein: CASSLAWSTGELFF
CDR3 DNA: TGTGCCAGCAGCTTAGCGTGGAGCACCGGGGAGCTGTTTTTT

J gene: TRBJ1-2
clone size: -
V gene: TRBV6-5
D gene: -
CDR3 protein: CASTPDRHYGYTF
CDR3 DNA: TGTGCCAGCACCCCCGACAGACACTATGGCTACACCTTC

J gene: TRBJ2-7
clone size: -
V gene: TRBV4-1
D gene: -
CDR3 protein: CASSVRGGGGYEQYF
CDR3 DNA: TGCGCCAGCAGCGTAAGGGGGGGTGGCGGCTACGAGCAGTACTTC

J gene: TRBJ2-5
clone size: -
V gene: TRBV5-4
D gene: TRBD1
CDR3 protein: CASRKGQGEWETQYF
CDR3 DNA: TGTGCCAGCAGAAAGGGACAGGGGGAGTGGGAGACCCAGTACTTC

J gene: TRBJ2-7
clone size: -
V gene: TRBV28
D gene: -
CDR3 protein: CASSFLSEQYF
CDR3 DNA: TGTGCCAGCAGTTTTCTGTCCGAGCAGTACTTC

J gene: TRBJ2-5
clone size: -
V gene: TRBV5-8
D gene: TRBD2
CDR3 protein: CASSPGLAGGPVRETQYF
CDR3 DNA: TGTGCCAGCAGCCCCGGACTAGCGGGAGGGCCGGTTCGAGAGACCCAGTACTTC

J gene: TRBJ1-4
clone size: -
V gene: TRBV29-1
D gene: TRBD1
CDR3 protein: CSVRQGVATNEKLFF
CDR3 DNA: TGCAGCGTTAGACAGGGAGTTGCAACTAATGAAAAACTGTTTTTT

J gene: TRBJ1-2
clone size: -
V gene: TRBV19
D gene: -
CDR3 protein: CASTWGLAYGYTF
CDR3 DNA: TGTGCCAGTACTTGGGGGCTGGCCTATGGCTACACCTTC

J gene: TRBJ2-1
clone size: -
V gene: TRBV19
D gene: TRBD2
CDR3 protein: CASRTSGRAFEQFF
CDR3 DNA: TGTGCCAGTCGGACTAGCGGGAGGGCCTTTGAGCAGTTCTTC

J gene: TRBJ2-3
clone size: -
V gene: TRBV6-5
D gene: TRBD2
CDR3 protein: CASSSLAMGTDTQYF
CDR3 DNA: TGTGCCAGCAGTTCACTAGCGATGGGCACAGATACGCAGTATTTT

J gene: TRBJ2-3
clone size: -
V gene: TRBV6-4
D gene: TRBD2
CDR3 protein: CASSASGTDTQYF
CDR3 DNA: TGTGCCAGCAGTGCTAGCGGGACAGATACGCAGTATTTT

J gene: TRBJ2-3
clone size: -
V gene: TRBV5-6
D gene: TRBD2
CDR3 protein: CASSGAGGFTHTQYF
CDR3 DNA: TGTGCCAGCAGCGGAGCGGGAGGATTCACACATACGCAGTATTTT

J gene: TRBJ2-3
clone size: -
V gene: TRBV6-6
D gene: TRBD1
CDR3 protein: CATRRRDRGDTQYF
CDR3 DNA: TGTGCCACCCGTCGAAGGGACAGGGGCGATACGCAGTATTTT

J gene: TRBJ1-5
clone size: -
V gene: TRBV6-1
D gene: TRBD1
CDR3 protein: CASSERTGHNQPQHF
CDR3 DNA: TGTGCCAGCAGTGAACGGACAGGACACAATCAGCCCCAGCATTTT

J gene: TRBJ2-2
clone size: -
V gene: TRBV7-6
D gene: -
CDR3 protein: CASSRTGTSGTGELFF
CDR3 DNA: TGTGCCAGCAGCCGGACGGGAACTAGTGGCACCGGGGAGCTGTTTTTT

J gene: TRBJ1-5
clone size: -
V gene: TRBV19
D gene: -
CDR3 protein: CASSISVVEPQHF
CDR3 DNA: TGTGCCAGTAGTATAAGTGTCGTAGAGCCCCAGCATTTT

J gene: TRBJ2-3
clone size: -
V gene: TRBV9
D gene: -
CDR3 protein: CASSVAGAADTQYF
CDR3 DNA: TGTGCCAGCAGCGTAGCAGGGGCGGCAGATACGCAGTATTTT

J gene: TRBJ2-1
clone size: -
V gene: TRBV20-1
D gene: -
CDR3 protein: CSAGGTGQFF
CDR3 DNA: TGCAGTGCTGGGGGGACGGGGCAGTTCTTC

J gene: TRBJ2-3
clone size: -
V gene: TRBV9
D gene: -
CDR3 protein: CASSVGLASTDTQYF
CDR3 DNA: TGTGCCAGCAGCGTAGGTCTAGCGAGCACAGATACGCAGTATTTT

J gene: TRBJ2-1
clone size: -
V gene: TRBV10-3
D gene: TRBD2
CDR3 protein: CAIRPGGRDEQFF
CDR3 DNA: TGTGCCATCAGGCCGGGAGGTCGCGATGAGCAGTTCTTC

J gene: TRBJ2-1
clone size: -
V gene: TRBV19
D gene: TRBD2
CDR3 protein: CASSIVGAGLQFF
CDR3 DNA: TGTGCCAGTAGTATAGTGGGAGCGGGATTACAGTTCTTC

J gene: TRBJ2-6
clone size: -
V gene: TRBV6-5
D gene: -
CDR3 protein: CASSEVSGANVLTF
CDR3 DNA: TGTGCCAGCAGCGAGGTCTCTGGGGCCAACGTCCTGACTTTC

J gene: TRBJ2-7
clone size: -
V gene: TRBV5-1
D gene: -
CDR3 protein: CASSTGPSATYEQYF
CDR3 DNA: TGCGCCAGCAGCACAGGTCCATCCGCGACCTACGAGCAGTACTTC

J gene: TRBJ2-5
clone size: -
V gene: TRBV18
D gene: TRBD2
CDR3 protein: CASSPGGSGRSGETQYF
CDR3 DNA: TGTGCCAGCTCACCAGGCGGTAGCGGGAGAAGTGGTGAGACCCAGTACTTC

J gene: TRBJ2-7
clone size: once
V gene: TRBV13
D gene: TRBD1
CDR3 protein: CASSSTGQGTYEQYF
CDR3 DNA: TGTGCCAGCAGCTCAACCGGACAGGGGACCTACGAGCAGTACTTC

J gene: TRBJ2-3
clone size: -
V gene: TRBV19
D gene: -
CDR3 protein: CASSNGGHSTDTQYF
CDR3 DNA: TGTGCCAGTAGTAATGGGGGACACAGCACAGATACGCAGTATTTT

J gene: TRBJ2-7
clone size: -
V gene: TRBV2
D gene: -
CDR3 protein: CASSPLLYEQYF
CDR3 DNA: TGTGCCAGCAGTCCTCTCTTATACGAGCAGTACTTC

J gene: TRBJ1-2
clone size: -
V gene: TRBV1
D gene: -
CDR3 protein: CTSSQDPTEPYGYTF
CDR3 DNA: TGCACCAGCAGCCAAGATCCGACAGAGCCTTATGGCTACACCTTC

J gene: TRBJ2-5
clone size: -
V gene: TRBV25-1
D gene: -
CDR3 protein: CASSELWAETQYF
CDR3 DNA: TGTGCCAGCAGTGAATTGTGGGCGGAGACCCAGTACTTC

J gene: TRBJ2-6
clone size: -
V gene: TRBV6-1
D gene: -
CDR3 protein: CASSDSGGGTDSGANVLTF
CDR3 DNA: TGTGCCAGCAGTGACAGTGGAGGGGGCACGGACTCTGGGGCCAACGTCCTGACTTTC

J gene: TRBJ1-1
clone size: -
V gene: TRBV7-2
D gene: -
CDR3 protein: CASSRPGGNTEAFF
CDR3 DNA: TGTGCCAGCAGCCGACCGGGAGGGAACACTGAAGCTTTCTTT

J gene: TRBJ2-7
clone size: -
V gene: TRBV6-5
D gene: -
CDR3 protein: CASSEAVAYEQYF
CDR3 DNA: TGTGCCAGCAGTGAAGCTGTAGCCTACGAGCAGTACTTC

J gene: TRBJ2-1
clone size: -
V gene: TRBV5-1
D gene: -
CDR3 protein: CASSRRVRDVNEQFF
CDR3 DNA: TGCGCCAGCAGCCGAAGGGTCAGGGATGTGAATGAGCAGTTCTTC

J gene: TRBJ2-7
clone size: -
V gene: TRBV4-3
D gene: -
CDR3 protein: CASSQEMNSNYEQYF
CDR3 DNA: TGCGCCAGCAGCCAAGAGATGAACTCCAACTACGAGCAGTACTTC

J gene: TRBJ2-1
clone size: once
V gene: TRBV9
D gene: TRBD2
CDR3 protein: CASSLLAGGDEQFF
CDR3 DNA: TGTGCCAGCAGCCTCCTAGCGGGAGGGGATGAGCAGTTCTTC

J gene: TRBJ2-7
clone size: -
V gene: TRBV7-2
D gene: -
CDR3 protein: CASSPSTVAVSYEQYF
CDR3 DNA: TGTGCCAGCAGTCCCTCGACGGTGGCGGTCTCCTACGAGCAGTACTTC

J gene: TRBJ2-3
clone size: -
V gene: TRBV28
D gene: TRBD2
CDR3 protein: CASSFFGGREVTDTQYF
CDR3 DNA: TGTGCCAGCAGTTTTTTTGGCGGGAGGGAGGTCACAGATACGCAGTATTTT

J gene: TRBJ2-1
clone size: once
V gene: TRBV20-1
D gene: -
CDR3 protein: CTGKSVDEQFF
CDR3 DNA: TGCACCGGGAAGTCCGTGGATGAGCAGTTCTTC

J gene: TRBJ2-7
clone size: -
V gene: TRBV19
D gene: TRBD2
CDR3 protein: CASSRLAGGSEQYF
CDR3 DNA: TGTGCCAGTAGCCGACTAGCGGGAGGGTCCGAGCAGTACTTC